The 24 T cell receptor beta chains reported below all come from one sample, sequenced in a study of patients and donors after allogeneic stem cell transplantation. TCRdb recomputed calls from the RT-PCR reads with MiXCR, one row per CDR3 protein. The sample yields about a million distinct CDR3 sequences, around 17% seen once. What was sequenced was blood, either unsorted or a sorted T cell fraction (not recorded which). Source of these receptors: a human donor who was either an allogeneic HSCT recipient or a stem cell or donor lymphocyte infusion donor (not recorded which). It is not recorded whose cells these are; they may come from a transplant donor.

This clonotype was seen a single time. The chain recombines TRBV2 with TRBJ2-7; possibly TRBD1 for D (5 bases). The V gene's germline CDR1 is SNHLY and CDR2 FYNNEI. The CDR3 extends over 14 amino acids. V lost 8 bases, J lost 0 bases, and 14 bases lay in between. CDR3 DNA: TGTGCCAGCGCCAAAGGGGTCATCTCCTACGAGCAGTACTTC. This translates into CASAKGVISYEQYF.

This clonotype was detected a few times. The chain combines TRBV20-1 with TRBJ2-3; TRBD2 aligns across 12 bases. The V gene's germline CDR1 is DFQATT and CDR2 SNEGSKA (reference sequence). This CDR3 has 15 residues. Trimming removed 5 bases from V and 4 bases from J; junction bases left unmatched: 7. The CDR3 DNA sequence: TGCAGTGCTCCGCGGACTAGCGGGGTCCCAGATACGCAGTATTTT. It specifies CSAPRTSGVPDTQYF.

This clonotype was recorded a few times. This rearrangement joins TRBV12-3 or TRBV12-4 to TRBJ1-1, with D tentatively TRBD1 (5 bases). The germline V and J ends were trimmed by 3 bases and 1 base, with 12 bases remaining between them. This CDR3 contains 15 residues. The CDR3 DNA reads as TGTGCCAGCAGTTTTGGAGGGGCCGGGAACACTGAAGCTTTCTTT. Residues: CASSFGGAGNTEAFF.

This chain connects TRBV5-4 to TRBJ2-3, with 10 bases aligning to TRBD2. V lost 4 bases, J lost 0 bases, and 5 bases stayed unmatched. The CDR3 is 16 amino acids. Germline lookup yields CDR1 SGHNT and CDR2 YYREEE (reference sequence). The CDR3 DNA follows: TGTGCCAGCAGCCGAGGGACTAGCGAAAGCACAGATACGCAGTATTTT. Translating it yields CASSRGTSESTDTQYF.

This clonotype was recorded a few times. This chain joins TRBV12-3 or TRBV12-4 and TRBJ1-1; TRBD1 is a possible D gene (6 bases). The CDR3 is made up of 12 amino acids. Trimming left V 8 bases short and J 8 bases short, with 15 bases between. DNA for the CDR3: TGTGCCAGCGGCCGACAGGCGTCCGAAGCTTTCTTT. This codes for CASGRQASEAFF.

This clonotype was seen at least ten times. The rearrangement links TRBV12-3 or TRBV12-4 to TRBJ1-6, with D perhaps matching TRBD1 (5 bases). The CDR3 totals 14 residues. Trimming cost V 8 bases and J 2 bases, with 10 bases left between them. In DNA form, the CDR3 reads TGTGCCAGCGGGGGGGGTCCCTATAATTCACCCCTCCACTTT. Protein sequence: CASGGGPYNSPLHF.

This chain joins TRBV7-8 and TRBJ2-7; TRBD2 aligns across 7 bases. Germline V lookup: CDR1 SGHVS, CDR2 FQNEAQ. V trimming: 1 base; J trimming: 2 bases; junction bases outside the gene matches: 5. The CDR3 is made up of 15 amino acids. The CDR3 nucleotides are TGTGCCAGCAGCTTAGGGGGAGGGCGCCCCTACGAGCAGTACTTC. The encoded protein is CASSLGGGRPYEQYF. Variable domain in full (rest from reference TRBV7-8 and TRBJ2-7): GAGVSQSPRYKVAKRGQDVALRCDPISGHVSLFWYQQALGQGPEFLTYFQNEAQLDKSGLPSDRFFAERPEGSVSTLKIQRTQQEDSAVYLCASSLGGGRPYEQYFGPGTRLTVT.

There are many counts of this clonotype. The rearrangement links TRBV4-3 to TRBJ2-1; 8 positions agree with TRBD1. J was trimmed by 0 bases and V by 3 bases; bases with no gene match: 1. Germline CDR1 reads LGHNA; CDR2 reads YSLEER. CDR3 length equals 15 residues. Here the CDR3 DNA reads TGCGCCAGCAGCCAGGACAGGGTCTCCTACAATGAGCAGTTCTTC. Encoded protein: CASSQDRVSYNEQFF.

This clonotype was seen a few times. The CDR3 coding sequence is TGCAGTGCCGCGACGGGACCTTCCTACGAGCAGTACTTC. This encodes CSAATGPSYEQYF. The rearrangement uses TRBV20-1 and TRBJ2-7; D is tentatively TRBD1 or TRBD2 (5 bases each). Germline CDR1 and CDR2: DFQATT and SNEGSKA (reference sequence). Trimming pared 6 bases from V and 1 base from J, leaving 13 bases between. CDR3 length: 13 residues.

This clonotype has only one observation. J is TRBJ2-2 and V is TRBV7-9; D is ambiguous. CDR1 and CDR2 from the germline V gene are SEHNR and FQNEAQ (reference sequence). The CDR3 has 15 residues. Trimming removed 5 bases at V and 6 bases at J, with 16 bases between. CDR3 sequence: CASSLDTLIAGELFF. The CDR3 DNA follows: TGTGCCAGCAGCCTTGACACTCTGATTGCCGGGGAGCTGTTTTTT.

The V and J genes are TRBV12-3 or TRBV12-4 and TRBJ1-2, with D possibly being TRBD1 (6 bases). CDR3 size: 14 residues. Trimming removed 6 bases at V and 6 bases at J, with 17 bases between. The CDR3 loop reads CASSLRGRGDGYTF. DNA of the CDR3: TGTGCCAGCAGCTTGCGGGGGCGTGGGGATGGCTACACCTTC.

This clonotype was observed at least ten times. This sequence joins TRBV25-1 and TRBJ1-2; D perhaps matches TRBD1 (5 bases). Between the trimmed V and J ends, which lost 4 bases and 5 bases, there was a span of 8 bases. The CDR3 extends over 12 amino acids. Germline CDR1 MGHDK, CDR2 SYGVNS. CDR3 DNA sequence: TGTGCCAGCAGTGTTTGGGGGTATGGCTACACCTTC. Protein product: CASSVWGYGYTF.

This chain links TRBV12-5 with TRBJ2-3, with TRBD2 identical over 11 bases. The CDR3 loop spans 16 amino acids. J lost 1 base, V lost 3 bases, and 3 bases had no gene match. The V gene's germline CDR1 is LGHNT and CDR2 FRNRAP. The CDR3 bases are TGTGCTAGTGGTTTTAGCGGGAGGGCCGGCACAGATACGCAGTATTTT. This sequence encodes CASGFSGRAGTDTQYF.

This clonotype occurred a few times. V gene TRBV12-3 or TRBV12-4 combines with J gene TRBJ2-2; D unresolved. The CDR3 contains 13 residues. The V end lost 8 bases, the J end lost 7 bases, and 14 bases lay between the germline ends. The CDR3, as DNA: TGTGCCAGCGGGCGTGGTTTGGGCGGGGAGCTGTTTTTT. Protein product: CASGRGLGGELFF.

The rearrangement joins TRBV20-1 to TRBJ2-3, with a possible D match to TRBD2 (6 bases). Germline V gives CDR1 DFQATT, CDR2 SNEGSKA (reference sequence). CDR3 length equals 12 residues. V was trimmed by 4 bases and J by 5 bases, leaving 10 bases between them. The CDR3 region has the DNA TGCAGTGCTATTCCCGGGGGAGATACGCAGTATTTT. It specifies CSAIPGGDTQYF.

This clonotype was observed a handful of times. The V and J genes are TRBV3-1 and TRBJ2-7; TRBD2 matches 7 bases. Trimming cost V 4 bases and J 2 bases; bases outside gene matches: 11. Germline CDR1 is LGHDT and CDR2 is YNNKEL (reference sequence). This CDR3 is built from 16 residues. The CDR3 reads CASSPQLLARPYEQYF. The CDR3 region has the DNA TGTGCCAGCAGCCCGCAGTTACTAGCGCGACCCTACGAGCAGTACTTC.

The chain is built from TRBV7-2 and TRBJ2-3, with 9 bases matching TRBD1. Trimming at V came to 6 bases and at J to 0 bases, leaving 4 bases not matched to a gene. CDR1 and CDR2 (germline): SGHTA, FQGNSA. This CDR3 region has 15 residues. The CDR3 protein is CASRPDRGSTDTQYF. The CDR3 DNA follows: TGTGCCAGCAGACCGGACAGGGGTAGCACAGATACGCAGTATTTT. Using reference TRBV7-2 and TRBJ2-3 for the parts outside the CDR3, the full variable domain is GAGVSQSPSNKVTEKGKDVELRCDPISGHTALYWYRQSLGQGLEFLIYFQGNSAPDKSGLPSDRFSAERTGGSVSTLTIQRTQQEDSAVYLCASRPDRGSTDTQYFGPGTRLTVL.

This clonotype has only a few counts. The chain is built from TRBV3-1 and TRBJ2-3, with D unresolved. V was shortened by 4 bases and J by 4 bases, with 18 bases between the two germline ends. Looked up from germline, CDR1 is LGHDT and CDR2 is YNNKEL (reference sequence). The CDR3 extends over 16 amino acids. DNA for the CDR3: TGTGCCAGCAGCCCGAACACGGGCCAGGTCGCAGATACGCAGTATTTT. This gives the protein CASSPNTGQVADTQYF.

The rearrangement uses TRBV6-5 and TRBJ1-1; no clear D. The CDR3 has 12 amino acids. With 10 bases removed from V and 6 bases from J, the gap between germline ends came to 15 bases. Germline loops: CDR1 MNHEY, CDR2 SVGAGI. This chain's CDR3 is CAIHRNGAEAFF. The CDR3 region has the DNA TGTGCCATACACCGGAATGGGGCTGAAGCTTTCTTT.

In its sample, this clonotype was seen a few times. The V gene is TRBV7-3, the J gene TRBJ2-7; D assignment may be TRBD1 or TRBD2 (5 bases each). The length of the CDR3 is 13 residues. The V gene lost 5 bases and the J gene lost 9 bases, with 17 bases spanning the gap. Germline lookup yields CDR1 SGHTA and CDR2 FQGTGA. DNA for the CDR3: TGTGCCAGCAGCCGCACTCCAGGGACCCTGCAGTACTTC. It encodes CASSRTPGTLQYF.

The chain carries TRBV7-9 and TRBJ1-4; D is undetermined. Trimming left V 5 bases short and J 10 bases short, with 20 bases between. Germline V CDR1 and CDR2: SEHNR, FQNEAQ (reference sequence). This CDR3 comprises 15 residues. CDR3 region: CASSPTPGEIAKLFF. CDR3 sequence (DNA): TGTGCCAGCAGCCCAACCCCGGGTGAGATTGCAAAACTGTTTTTT.

This clonotype was detected only a few times. The chain combines TRBV13 with TRBJ1-2; D unresolved. This CDR3 is 14 amino acids long. Deletions cut 3 bases from V and 3 bases from J, with 11 bases between. Germline V gene data show CDR1 as PRHDT and CDR2 as FYEKMQ (reference sequence). CDR3 sequence (DNA): TGTGCCAGCAGCTTCGTCAGGAGGGACTATGGCTACACCTTC. Translated: CASSFVRRDYGYTF.

This clonotype was counted a few times. The CDR3 sequence is CASSFMGASYEQYF. CDR3 sequence (DNA): TGTGCCAGCAGTTTTATGGGGGCATCCTACGAGCAGTACTTC. The rearrangement joins TRBV28 to TRBJ2-7, with a tentative D call TRBD1 (6 bases). Germline V gives CDR1 MDHEN, CDR2 SYDVKM. This CDR3 region has 14 residues. Trimming left V 3 bases short and J 1 base short, with 10 bases between.

This clonotype was seen a few times. CDR3 nucleotides: TGCAGTGCTAGAGATGGAGGGCCGGGAGGAACCTACGAGCAGTACTTC. Translated: CSARDGGPGGTYEQYF. This sequence joins TRBV20-1 and TRBJ2-7, with 7 bases lining up with TRBD2. Germline lookup yields CDR1 DFQATT and CDR2 SNEGSKA (reference sequence). V gave up 0 bases and J gave up 2 bases; unmatched junction bases: 10. This CDR3 is 16 amino acids long.